This TCR beta chain was identified during a study of response to subunit inactivated influenza vaccine. Regarding the study as a whole: The authors proposed limited new T cell recruitment per seasonal influenza vaccination.

This clonotype was observed at least ten times. Its cognate antigen is unknown. Germline V gene lookup returns CDR1 MDHEN and CDR2 SYDVKM. V lost 6 bases, J lost 4 bases, and 6 bases stayed unmatched. The CDR3 has 14 residues. TCRdb reprocessed the RT-PCR reads via MiXCR and lists one record per CDR3 protein. Of 290,000 or so distinct CDR3 sequences listed, approximately 20% were seen once; the top ten hold 10%. The sequence came from a man aged 50 to 75 who received an inactivated influenza vaccine. The sample consisted of PBMCs from blood, taken about 20 months after vaccination. V is TRBV28 and J is TRBJ1-5; 7 nucleotides agree with TRBD1. CDR3: CASRRQGGNQPQHF. The CDR3, as DNA: TGTGCCAGCAGGCGACAGGGAGGGAATCAGCCCCAGCATTTT.